These 30 T cell receptor beta chains came from one sample sequenced in a study of cytomegalovirus exposure and HLA in healthy donors. 60 Vbeta and 13 Jbeta primers were used in PCR. Only in-frame clones appear in the TCRdb table, and some are missing; sequencing was by immunoSEQ multiplex PCR. The repertoire includes about 140,000 clones, 80% of them detected once, and around 2.5% sits in the top ten. Specimen: PBMCs. The receptors were sampled from a man in his fifties or sixties in good health and CMV-seronegative.

This rearrangement joins TRBV11-3 to TRBJ2-7; D remains ambiguous. The CDR3 sequence is 12 residues long. Trimming stripped 0 bases from V and 5 bases from J, with 5 bases between. Germline V gives CDR1 SGHNT, CDR2 YENEEA. The CDR3 sequence is CASSLDSDEQYF. CDR3 bases: TGTGCCAGCAGCTTAGATTCGGACGAGCAGTACTTC.

The gene calls are TRBV5-1 and TRBJ2-7; 7 bases are a match to TRBD2. Germline V lookup: CDR1 SGHRS, CDR2 YFSETQ. The CDR3 totals 15 residues. The V segment lost 4 bases and the J segment 0 bases; nucleotides outside the gene matches: 7. The CDR3 bases are TGCGCCAGCAGCACAACCGGGGGGAGCTCCTACGAGCAGTACTTC. As protein: CASSTTGGSSYEQYF.

The V gene is TRBV19, the J gene TRBJ1-1; perhaps TRBD1 as D (5 bases). V shed 8 bases and J shed 7 bases, with 20 bases lying between them. Germline-derived CDR1 and CDR2 are LNHDA and SQIVND (reference sequence). This CDR3 contains 14 residues. The CDR3 nucleotides read TGTGCCAGTTCCGGGGGACGGACAATTAATGAAGCTTTCTTT. Encoded protein: CASSGGRTINEAFF.

The rearrangement joins TRBV19 to TRBJ2-5; 11 nucleotides match TRBD2. Germline assignment: CDR1 LNHDA and CDR2 SQIVND (reference sequence). Trimming removed 2 bases from V and 5 bases from J; junction bases left unmatched: 7. This CDR3 spans 16 amino acids. For the CDR3, the DNA is TGTGCCAGTAGTATAACTAGCGGGGGCGAGTGGGAGACCCAGTACTTC. Translated: CASSITSGGEWETQYF. The variable domain in full, completed from reference TRBV19 and TRBJ2-5, reads DGGITQSPKYLFRKEGQNVTLSCEQNLNHDAMYWYRQDPGQGLRLIYYSQIVNDFQKGDIAEGYSVSREKKESFPLTVTSAQKNPTAFYLCASSITSGGEWETQYFGPGTRLLVL.

The rearrangement links TRBV28 to TRBJ2-1, with TRBD1 matching 9 bases. Germline V gives CDR1 MDHEN, CDR2 SYDVKM. The junction had 16 bases not matched to a gene; V was cut back by 6 bases and J by 7 bases. The CDR3 runs 17 residues. The CDR3 DNA reads TGTGCCAGCAGGCCACCTCCGGGACAGGGAGGATCTAATGAGCAGTTCTTC. Its protein product is CASRPPPGQGGSNEQFF.

The chain links TRBV19 to TRBJ2-7; D may be TRBD1 (6 bases). Trimming took off 5 bases at V and 2 bases at J, with 16 bases between the two ends. Looked up from germline, CDR1 is LNHDA and CDR2 is SQIVND (reference sequence). The CDR3 contains 15 residues. The CDR3 nucleotides read TGTGCCAGTAGTTTAAAGACAGGCGAACCCTACGAGCAGTACTTC. It yields the protein CASSLKTGEPYEQYF.

The V call is TRBV2, the J call TRBJ2-5, with D maybe TRBD2 (5 bases). The V end lost 8 bases, the J end lost 3 bases, and 25 bases lay between the germline ends. CDR3 length: 17 residues. Germline V gives CDR1 SNHLY, CDR2 FYNNEI. CDR3 DNA sequence: TGTGCCAGCTCCCCCTCGGCGGGTCCTACTAGGGAAGAGACCCAGTACTTC. Translated, it gives CASSPSAGPTREETQYF.

This chain joins TRBV13 and TRBJ1-1; D unresolved. Trimming pared 7 bases from V and 0 bases from J, leaving 12 bases between. The CDR3 has 14 residues. Germline V gene sequence: CDR1 PRHDT, CDR2 FYEKMQ (reference sequence). CDR3 DNA: TGTGCCAGCACCACGGGGTCATTGAACACTGAAGCTTTCTTT. Residues: CASTTGSLNTEAFF.

Of note for this clone: The junction differs from germline at one of its ends, possibly a read error. The chain combines TRBV5-1 with TRBJ1-5; 7 nucleotides align to TRBD1. From germline, CDR1 is SGHRS and CDR2 YFSETQ. The CDR3 length is 14 residues. The CDR3 reads CVSSLGGTEQPQHF. The CDR3 nucleotides are TGCGTCAGCAGCTTGGGGGGGACAGAGCAGCCCCAGCATTTT.

This chain connects TRBV29-1 to TRBJ2-7; 8 positions agree with TRBD1. CDR1 is SQVTM, CDR2 ANQGSEA, per germline. With V trimmed by 7 bases and J by 2 bases, 7 bases remained unmatched. The CDR3 spans 13 residues. DNA of the CDR3: TGCAGCGCCGCCGGGACAGGAGCCTACGAGCAGTACTTC. Translation gives CSAAGTGAYEQYF.

There are a few counts of this clone. CDR3 residues: CASSITLNTEAFF. The CDR3 DNA reads TGTGCCAGTAGTATAACACTGAACACTGAAGCTTTCTTT. The rearrangement uses TRBV19 and TRBJ1-1; D not resolved. The V and J ends lost 2 bases and 0 bases respectively, with 4 bases between them. CDR3 length: 13 residues. Germline CDR1 and CDR2: LNHDA and SQIVND (reference sequence).

The chain uses TRBV7-3 and TRBJ2-1; 11 nucleotides align to TRBD2. Germline V gene data show CDR1 as SGHTA and CDR2 as FQGTGA. Unmatched junction bases numbered 9, after V lost 2 bases and J lost 9 bases. CDR3 length: 16 amino acids. The CDR3: CASSLQLAGASGEQFF. The CDR3 nucleotides read TGTGCCAGCAGCTTACAACTAGCGGGAGCTAGCGGTGAGCAGTTCTTC. The full variable domain, its missing parts supplied by reference TRBV7-3 and TRBJ2-1, is GAGVSQTPSNKVTEKGKYVELRCDPISGHTALYWYRQSLGQGPEFLIYFQGTGAADDSGLPNDRFFAVRPEGSVSTLKIQRTERGDSAVYLCASSLQLAGASGEQFFGPGTRLTVL.

The chain recombines TRBV7-8 with TRBJ1-6, with D unresolved. From germline, CDR1 is SGHVS and CDR2 FQNEAQ. The CDR3 is made up of 13 amino acids. V lost 1 base to trimming and J lost 7 bases, with 5 bases between them. The CDR3 is CASSLEENSPLHF. CDR3 nucleotide sequence: TGTGCCAGCAGCTTAGAGGAGAATTCACCCCTCCACTTT.

This clone has only a few counts. The chain employs TRBV6-1 and TRBJ1-5, with 7 bases identical to TRBD1. CDR3 size: 14 residues. After removal of 0 bases from V and 10 bases from J, the junction contained 6 bases not matched to a gene. CDR1 MNHNS and CDR2 SASEGT come from the germline V gene. CDR3 sequence: CASSEAGRGEPQHF. The CDR3 region has the DNA TGTGCCAGCAGTGAAGCCGGCAGGGGGGAACCCCAGCATTTT.

This chain uses TRBV4-2 with TRBJ2-3; 7 positions agree with TRBD2. The CDR3 runs to 15 residues. Germline assignment: CDR1 LGHNA and CDR2 YNFKEQ. Trimming cost V 2 bases and J 4 bases; bases outside gene matches: 6. In nucleotides, the CDR3 is TGTGCCAGCAGCCAAAGGGCGGGAGTGTCAGATACGCAGTATTTT. The encoded protein is CASSQRAGVSDTQYF.

This rearrangement joins TRBV12-5 to TRBJ2-3, with 7 bases fitting TRBD1. Germline CDR1 is LGHNT and CDR2 is FRNRAP. This CDR3 contains 19 residues. V dropped 4 bases and J dropped 2; count of bases not matched to a gene: 18. CDR3 nucleotides: TGTGCTAGTGGTTCCCCGGGGACAGAACGGACTGTTTCCACAGATACGCAGTATTTT. Translating it yields CASGSPGTERTVSTDTQYF.

The V gene is TRBV5-1, the J gene TRBJ2-3; 12 bases line up with TRBD2. Germline V gene sequence: CDR1 SGHRS, CDR2 YFSETQ. V shed 0 bases, J shed 0 bases, and the junction held 5 bases outside the gene matches. The CDR3 is made up of 18 amino acids. The CDR3 protein is CASSLGTSGTISTDTQYF. The DNA for the CDR3 is TGCGCCAGCAGCTTGGGGACTAGCGGGACGATCAGCACAGATACGCAGTATTTT. The whole variable domain, filled in from reference TRBV5-1 and TRBJ2-3, reads KAGVTQTPRYLIKTRGQQVTLSCSPISGHRSVSWYQQTPGQGLQFLFEYFSETQRNKGNFPGRFSGRQFSNSRSEMNVSTLELGDSALYLCASSLGTSGTISTDTQYFGPGTRLTVL.

The V and J genes are TRBV28 and TRBJ2-7; D possibly corresponds to TRBD2 (6 bases). The germline gives CDR1 MDHEN, CDR2 SYDVKM. This CDR3 has 15 amino acids. V was clipped by 5 bases and J by 6 bases, with 20 bases between them. CDR3 residues: CASSRTTPGVGEQYF. CDR3 bases: TGTGCCAGCAGTCGGACTACCCCCGGGGTGGGCGAGCAGTACTTC.

The CDR3 DNA reads as TGTGCCAGTAGAACTAGCGGGAGTGTCGAGCAGTACTTC. Translated: CASRTSGSVEQYF. The V and J genes are TRBV19 and TRBJ2-7, with 11 positions matching TRBD2. CDR3 length: 13 amino acids. Losses at the gene ends were 6 bases for V and 6 bases for J; bases not matched to a gene: 4. The V gene's germline CDR1 is LNHDA and CDR2 SQIVND (reference sequence).

The chain couples TRBV19 to TRBJ1-1, with 9 nucleotides matching TRBD1. The length of the CDR3 is 13 residues. Trimming cost V 4 bases and J 3 bases; bases outside gene matches: 0. Germline-derived CDR1 and CDR2 are LNHDA and SQIVND (reference sequence). CDR3 nucleotide sequence: TGTGCCAGTAGTAGACAGGGGGACACTGAAGCTTTCTTT. Translated, it gives CASSRQGDTEAFF.

CDR3 DNA: TGTGCCAGCAGCTTAGAACAAGTGTATGGCTACACCTTC. It translates to CASSLEQVYGYTF. V is TRBV7-8 and J is TRBJ1-2; no reliable D call. The germline V and J ends were trimmed by 1 base and 5 bases, with 8 bases remaining between them. The germline V gene encodes CDR1 SGHVS and CDR2 FQNEAQ. The CDR3 totals 13 residues.

The chain recombines TRBV9 with TRBJ2-2, with TRBD1 matching over 9 bases. The CDR3 loop spans 16 amino acids. The germline V gene has CDR1 SGDLS and CDR2 YYNGEE. The V and J ends lost 4 bases and 2 bases, in that order; junction bases with no gene match: 6. The CDR3 sequence is CASSPWTGANTGELFF. DNA of the CDR3: TGTGCCAGCAGCCCGTGGACAGGGGCTAACACCGGGGAGCTGTTTTTT.

V is TRBV19 and J is TRBJ1-1; D may be TRBD1 (6 bases). The CDR3 is 13 residues long. Germline lookup yields CDR1 LNHDA and CDR2 SQIVND (reference sequence). V lost 10 bases, J lost 4 bases, and 16 bases lay in between. CDR3: CATSQGKGTEAFF. The CDR3 DNA follows: TGTGCCACTTCACAGGGAAAGGGCACTGAAGCTTTCTTT.

This clone appeared once. The rearrangement joins TRBV7-9 to TRBJ1-1, with D possibly being TRBD1 (5 bases). The CDR3 is made up of 15 amino acids. Trimming took 4 bases from V and 4 from J, leaving 16 bases between them. In germline, CDR1 is SEHNR, CDR2 FQNEAQ (reference sequence). The CDR3 reads CASSSRGHGGTEAFF. CDR3 nucleotides: TGTGCCAGCAGCTCCCGCGGCCACGGGGGCACTGAAGCTTTCTTT.

The chain couples TRBV2 to TRBJ2-7, with 7 bases matching TRBD1. Germline trimming cut 4 bases from V and 5 bases from J; bases unmatched to any gene: 11. Germline values: CDR1 SNHLY, CDR2 FYNNEI. This CDR3 is 15 amino acids long. The CDR3 region is CASSGSGTVSDEQYF. The DNA of the CDR3 is TGTGCCAGCAGTGGATCCGGGACAGTAAGCGACGAGCAGTACTTC.

The rearrangement joins TRBV7-8 to TRBJ2-1; the match to TRBD1 covers 8 bases. Germline CDR1 is SGHVS and CDR2 is FQNEAQ. This CDR3 has 14 residues. The V gene end was trimmed by 5 bases and the J gene end by 7 bases; junction bases not matched to a gene: 7. The DNA for the CDR3 is TGTGCCAGCAGCCCAATCGACAGGGGAAATGAGCAGTTCTTC. Amino acid sequence: CASSPIDRGNEQFF.

V is TRBV7-6 and J is TRBJ1-3; D is perhaps TRBD1 (5 bases). Germline V gene lookup returns CDR1 SGHVS and CDR2 FNYEAQ. This CDR3 has 16 residues. The V end lost 5 bases, the J end lost 0 bases, and 14 bases lay between the germline ends. CDR3 in DNA: TGTGCCAGCAGCGTAACCCCAGGGATCTCTGGAAACACCATATATTTT. It encodes CASSVTPGISGNTIYF.

V usage is TRBV6-1 and J usage is TRBJ2-1; 8 nucleotides match TRBD2. The length of the CDR3 is 16 residues. Germline CDR1 MNHNS, CDR2 SASEGT. V trimming: 4 bases; J trimming: 6 bases; junction bases outside the gene matches: 11. The CDR3 protein is CASSAPGTRRLNEQFF. The DNA for the CDR3 is TGTGCCAGCAGTGCCCCCGGGACTAGAAGACTCAATGAGCAGTTCTTC.

On this clone: The same CDR3 can be traced to other DNA sequences in this sample. The V call is TRBV5-1, the J call TRBJ2-7, with TRBD1 identical over 9 bases. The CDR3 extends over 15 amino acids. CDR1 and CDR2 from the germline V gene are SGHRS and YFSETQ. J was trimmed by 3 bases and V by 0 bases; bases with no gene match: 4. For the CDR3, the DNA is TGCGCCAGCAGCTTGGGACCGGGACAGGGCTACGAGCAGTACTTC. Translating it yields CASSLGPGQGYEQYF.

The rearrangement links TRBV10-3 to TRBJ1-2; weak D call: TRBD1 (5 bases). CDR3 length: 14 amino acids. From germline, CDR1 is ENHRY and CDR2 SYGVKD. Trimming stripped 3 bases from V and 4 bases from J, with 12 bases between. The DNA of the CDR3 is TGTGCCATCAGTGATGGGGGGGAGGTCTATGGCTACACCTTC. Translating it yields CAISDGGEVYGYTF.